Given below is one TCR beta chain in context. Via MiXCR, TCRdb re-called the PCR reads, giving one row per CDR3 protein. The profile covers roughly 8,000 distinct CDR3 sequences, with 25% to 30% appearing a single time and more than 13% taken by the ten largest. This specimen belongs to a study of immune characterization of retroperitoneal liposarcoma. Germline V gene sequence: CDR1 LGHDT, CDR2 YNNKEL (reference sequence). The CDR3 contains 14 residues. Trimming left V 5 bases short and J 4 bases short, with 12 bases between. The TCR was taken from a male donor with retroperitoneal liposarcoma. The specimen sequenced was blood. The V call is TRBV3-1, the J call TRBJ2-1; D may match TRBD1 or TRBD2 (5 bases each). Here the CDR3 reads CASSSGPIYNEQFF. The CDR3 nucleotides are TGTGCCAGCAGCTCGGGACCGATATACAATGAGCAGTTCTTC.